This TCR beta chain was found in a study of cytomegalovirus exposure and HLA in healthy donors. In germline, CDR1 is SGHTA, CDR2 FQGNSA. V lost 7 bases, J lost 0 bases, and 15 bases lay in between. The CDR3 spans 15 residues. A multiplex PCR was run with 60 Vbeta primers and 13 Jbeta primers. Some clones are missing from TCRdb's copy, which holds only in-frame ones; the method was immunoSEQ multiplex PCR. The sample has 100,000 to 150,000 clones; around 80% are singletons. Findings of the study overall: Cytomegalovirus status was reportedly diagnosed by the classifier with high sensitivity and specificity. With DRB1 most and HLA-C fewest, TCR association rates differed between HLA loci in a later analysis. Earlier findings revealed that most TCR beta V segments proved productive either about 87% or about 30% of the time. Later on, a genetic analysis was performed. It linked a missense variant in DCLRE1C with V- and J-gene trimming of TCR beta.

As for this clone: Its target is unknown.

The chain uses TRBV7-2 and TRBJ1-1; the D gene is possibly TRBD1 (5 bases). This TCR was sampled from a man aged 25-40 years in good health and CMV-seronegative. Sequencing was performed on PBMCs. The CDR3 DNA follows: TGTGCCAGCATCCCTAGGGGCCACATGAACACTGAAGCTTTCTTT. Amino acid sequence: CASIPRGHMNTEAFF.